The present entry profiles one T cell receptor beta chain with its context. No antigen is known for it. This sample is part of a study of T cell responses to AZD1222 COVID-19 vaccine. Study results and caveats: In a largely white British group with more females than males, clonal diversity was possibly underestimated.

V was pared by 3 bases and J by 6 bases, with 12 bases between. CDR3 length equals 13 residues. Germline V gene lookup returns CDR1 MRHNA and CDR2 SNTAGT. Some clones are missing from TCRdb's copy, which holds only in-frame ones; the method was immunoSEQ multiplex PCR. Here the sample spans more than 100,000 clones, roughly 85% being singletons. This specimen consisted of peripheral blood, obtained 28 days after the second dose of the MenACWY control vaccine. This receptor was obtained from an adult who received the MenACWY meningococcal vaccine as a control. J is TRBJ2-7 and V is TRBV6-4, with D uncertain. The CDR3, as DNA: TGTGCCAGCAGTGAGAATGTGGCTACCGAGCAGTACTTC. Its protein product is CASSENVATEQYF.